Listed below are T cell receptor beta chains from one sample, sequenced in a study of T cell responses to AZD1222 COVID-19 vaccine. This table comes from immunoSEQ multiplex PCR, and its TCRdb copy is limited to in-frame clones, with some not included. The sample includes approximately 120,000 clones, more than 70% of them seen just once. Sample: peripheral blood, taken 28 days after the second AZD1222 dose. These receptors were collected from an adult who received the AZD1222 COVID-19 vaccine. CDR3s include the opening cysteine and the closing phenylalanine or tryptophan. A clone size is listed for some rows: how often the clone was seen (once, few, many), or a class if it is expanded.

V: TRBV13; size: NA; J: TRBJ1-6; CDR3: CASSYTKGPATWINSPLHF
V: TRBV5-8; size: few; J: TRBJ1-3; CDR3: CASRPQGSGNTIYF
V: TRBV19; size: few; J: TRBJ1-2; CDR3: CASTELDRVYGYTF
V: TRBV18; size: NA; J: TRBJ2-1; CDR3: CASSPGLAGGRNEQFF
V: TRBV28; size: NA; J: TRBJ1-4; CDR3: CASSAGNDEKLFF
V: TRBV5-1; size: NA; J: TRBJ1-2; CDR3: CASSFNRENGYTF
V: TRBV4-1; size: NA; J: TRBJ2-7; CDR3: CASSHRQGLYEQYF
V: TRBV28; size: NA; J: TRBJ1-5; CDR3: CASSSNRQGKSSNQPQHF
V: TRBV5-4; size: NA; J: TRBJ2-5; CDR3: CASSLQGAGETQYF
V: TRBV5-4; size: NA; J: TRBJ1-2; CDR3: CASSLKEGWGYTF
V: TRBV16; size: few; J: TRBJ2-7; CDR3: CASTLGQGAYEQYF
V: TRBV27; size: once; J: TRBJ2-1; CDR3: CASNAGTPPYNEQFF
V: TRBV27; size: few; J: TRBJ2-7; CDR3: CASSGGPEQYF
V: TRBV27; size: NA; J: TRBJ1-2; CDR3: CASSLYGTGDYYGYTF
V: TRBV4-3; size: NA; J: TRBJ1-1; CDR3: CASSQARGLEAFF
V: TRBV7-6; size: once; J: TRBJ2-1; CDR3: CASSLARPGAAYNEQFF
V: TRBV7-9; size: NA; J: TRBJ1-3; CDR3: CASSLRQGHISGNTIYF
V: TRBV21-1; size: NA; J: TRBJ2-7; CDR3: CASSPRRPPGLDSYEQYF
V: TRBV30; size: NA; J: TRBJ2-1; CDR3: CAWVALREGHEQFF
V: TRBV30; size: NA; J: TRBJ2-1; CDR3: CAWSTSGGYNEQFF
V: TRBV6-1; size: NA; J: TRBJ2-7; CDR3: CASSESRGSSYEQYF
V: TRBV25-1; size: NA; J: TRBJ1-2; CDR3: CASSESGSGDGYTF
V: TRBV30; size: NA; J: TRBJ1-1; CDR3: CAWTTGLYTEAFF
V: TRBV27; size: NA; J: TRBJ1-4; CDR3: CASSLMGQGREKLFF
V: TRBV4-2; size: NA; J: TRBJ1-4; CDR3: CASSYLPDTKGVEKLFF
V: TRBV7-9; size: NA; J: TRBJ1-2; CDR3: CASSTGGNYGYTF
V: TRBV6-2/TRBV6-3; size: once; J: TRBJ1-5; CDR3: CASSASPTGTYSNQPQHF
V: TRBV18; size: NA; J: TRBJ2-1; CDR3: CASSPKGIEQFF
V: TRBV23-1; size: NA; J: TRBJ1-1; CDR3: CASKDTTEAEAFF
V: TRBV13; size: NA; J: TRBJ2-1; CDR3: CASSLGGLVPGTTLDYNEQFF
V: TRBV6-1; size: NA; J: TRBJ1-5; CDR3: CASSEWDNNQPQHF
V: TRBV9; size: NA; J: TRBJ2-7; CDR3: CASSVGGANYEQYF
V: TRBV19; size: NA; J: TRBJ2-6; CDR3: CASTLIQGDSGANVLTF
V: TRBV20-1; size: NA; J: TRBJ2-3; CDR3: CSASVHTQYF
V: TRBV25-1; size: NA; J: TRBJ1-2; CDR3: CASSEGGLAYGYTF
V: TRBV14; size: NA; J: TRBJ1-4; CDR3: CASSQTNREMAKLFF
V: TRBV19; size: NA; J: TRBJ2-3; CDR3: CASSIVFGGTSTDTQYF
V: TRBV30; size: once; J: TRBJ2-5; CDR3: CAWSVRDQETQYF
V: TRBV6-5; size: NA; J: TRBJ2-5; CDR3: CASMARQETQYF
V: TRBV18; size: NA; J: TRBJ1-5; CDR3: CASSLQVNQPQHF
V: TRBV10-3; size: NA; J: TRBJ1-1; CDR3: CAITPTGNTEAFF
V: TRBV5-1; size: NA; J: TRBJ2-5; CDR3: CASSLPRYQETQYF
V: TRBV18; size: NA; J: TRBJ1-6; CDR3: CASSPSTGIASPLHF
V: TRBV2; size: NA; J: TRBJ2-3; CDR3: CASSVSSGGIDTQYF
V: TRBV7-2; size: NA; J: TRBJ1-5; CDR3: CASSLDGVNNQPQHF
V: TRBV7-9; size: NA; J: TRBJ2-1; CDR3: CASSPPAGGYNEQFF
V: TRBV4-2; size: once; J: TRBJ2-3; CDR3: CASSQWAGGAGTDTQYF
V: TRBV30; size: NA; J: TRBJ1-1; CDR3: CAWATGVRTEAFF